The rows below give T cell receptor beta chains drawn from one sample of a study of CXCR4 blockade with PD-1 therapy in pancreatic cancer. Data came from immunoSEQ multiplex PCR; TCRdb stores just in-frame clones and leaves some out. The table shows approximately 3,800 clones, with 45% to 50% occurring only once. The sequencing sample was made of tumor tissue. The source is a human donor with pancreatic ductal adenocarcinoma. Both conserved end residues are part of each CDR3. A D gene is named only where the DNA matches it firmly. The listing skips clone size in some rows; elsewhere it reads once, few, many or a size class.

-	TRBV30	-	TRBJ1-1	TGTGCCTGGAGTGTAGGACGGATTAACACTGAAGCTTTCTTT	CAWSVGRINTEAFF
few	TRBV9	-	TRBJ1-1	TGTGCCAGCAGCGATAGGAACACTGAAGCTTTCTTT	CASSDRNTEAFF
once	TRBV25-1	TRBD1	TRBJ1-1	TGTGCCAGCAGTCAGGGGGGAACTGAAGCTTTCTTT	CASSQGGTEAFF
few	TRBV11-3	-	TRBJ2-1	TGTGCCAGCAGCTCTCGGACGGTCCAGAATGAGCAGTTCTTC	CASSSRTVQNEQFF
-	TRBV15	TRBD2	TRBJ2-3	TGTGCCACCAGCAGACTAGCGGAGGGCACAGATACGCAGTATTTT	CATSRLAEGTDTQYF
few	TRBV19	-	TRBJ1-4	TGTGCCAGCGGGGGGTTGGCTGAAAAACTGTTTTTT	CASGGLAEKLFF
medium-sized	TRBV6-8	-	TRBJ2-1	TGTGCCAGCAGTCGAGATTACAATGAGCAGTTCTTC	CASSRDYNEQFF
-	TRBV19	-	TRBJ1-1	TGTGCCAGTAAATCGAGGGAGGAAGCTTTCTTT	CASKSREEAFF
-	TRBV6-8	-	TRBJ1-3	TGTGCCAGCAGGACGGACATGTCTGGAAACACCATATATTTT	CASRTDMSGNTIYF
medium-sized	TRBV6-8	-	TRBJ2-1	TGTGCCAGCAGTTACTGGCAGGTCCATGAGCAGTTCTTC	CASSYWQVHEQFF
-	TRBV19	-	TRBJ1-2	TGTGCCAGTAGGGACAGCGGACGGGGCTACACCTTC	CASRDSGRGYTF
once	TRBV14	-	TRBJ1-1	TGTGCCAGCAGCCGGACTCGAACCGAGAGGTCTTTCTTT	CASSRTRTERSFF
few	TRBV18	TRBD2	TRBJ2-5	TGTGCCAGCTCATCTACTACTCGGGGGGAAGAGACCCAGTACTTC	CASSSTTRGEETQYF
-	TRBV9	-	TRBJ1-1	TGTGCCAGCAGTCCTTACCTGCACTCCACTGAAGCTTTCTTT	CASSPYLHSTEAFF
-	TRBV30	-	TRBJ1-3	TGTGCCTGGAGCGAGACCTTCTCTGGAAACACCATATATTTT	CAWSETFSGNTIYF
medium-sized	TRBV4-1	TRBD1	TRBJ2-7	TGCGCCAGCAGCCAAGATCGTCCGAGACAGGGGGTCTACGAGCAGTACTTC	CASSQDRPRQGVYEQYF